The next 17 T cell receptor beta chains were all read from a single sample in a study of T cells and Merkel cell carcinoma outcomes. Profiled with immunoSEQ multiplex PCR; TCRdb holds only in-frame clones, not every one. This sample carries over 2,500 clones, around 97% of them seen once, and the ten largest clones take under 2.5%. The sequenced material came from tumor tissue from Merkel cell carcinoma. These receptor sequences come from a human donor with Merkel cell carcinoma.

The rearrangement links TRBV29-1 to TRBJ1-2; D gene uncertain. The CDR3 consists of 10 residues. The germline V gene has CDR1 SQVTM and CDR2 ANQGSEA. V was pared by 3 bases and J by 8 bases, with 7 bases between. In nucleotides, the CDR3 is TGCAGCGTTGACTCGGGAGGCTACACCTTC. This translates into CSVDSGGYTF.

The V and J genes are TRBV2 and TRBJ1-2; TRBD1 aligns across 8 bases. The V gene's germline CDR1 is SNHLY and CDR2 FYNNEI. V trimming: 5 bases; J trimming: 3 bases; junction bases outside the gene matches: 5. The CDR3 covers 14 residues. The CDR3 region is CASSKSGGYYGYTF. The CDR3 region has the DNA TGTGCCAGCAGTAAGTCAGGGGGCTACTATGGCTACACCTTC.

This clone appeared once. The CDR3 coding sequence is TGTGCCAGCAGTCAAGACATTTACGAGCAGTACTTC. Encoded protein: CASSQDIYEQYF. V and J are TRBV6-1 and TRBJ2-7; D unclear. This CDR3 is built from 12 residues. Germline V gene lookup returns CDR1 MNHNS and CDR2 SASEGT. V lost 5 bases to trimming and J lost 4 bases, with 9 bases between them.

CDR3 in DNA: TGTGCCAGCAGCTTCGGTTACGAGCAGTACTTC. Its translation is CASSFGYEQYF. The V call is TRBV5-5, the J call TRBJ2-7; D ambiguous. This CDR3 has 11 residues. CDR1 is SGHKS, CDR2 YYEKEE, per germline (reference sequence). Trimming removed 2 bases from V and 4 bases from J, with 4 bases in between. The variable domain in full, completed from reference TRBV5-5 and TRBJ2-7, reads DAGVTQSPTHLIKTRGQQVTLRCSPISGHKSVSWYQQVLGQGPQFIFQYYEKEERGRGNFPDRFSARQFPNYSSELNVNALLLGDSALYLCASSFGYEQYFGPGTRLTVT.

The chain is built from TRBV7-9 and TRBJ2-1, with 12 bases matching TRBD2. Germline V CDR1 and CDR2: SEHNR, FQNEAQ (reference sequence). Losses at the gene ends were 1 base for V and 13 bases for J; bases not matched to a gene: 5. The CDR3 consists of 14 residues. The CDR3: CASSLELAGGAQFF. As DNA, the CDR3 is TGTGCCAGCAGCTTAGAGCTAGCGGGAGGGGCACAGTTCTTC.

The genes are TRBV6-5 and TRBJ1-2, with D uncertain. Germline CDR1 and CDR2: MNHEY and SVGAGI. With 9 bases removed from V and 2 bases from J, the gap between germline ends came to 13 bases. This CDR3 is built from 13 residues. This CDR3 is CASKRRRNYGYTF. CDR3 coding DNA: TGTGCCAGTAAACGGCGGAGGAACTATGGCTACACCTTC.

The chain links TRBV27 to TRBJ1-5; D is perhaps TRBD1 (5 bases). Trimming removed 1 base from V and 0 bases from J, with 7 bases in between. Germline CDR1 reads MNHEY; CDR2 reads SMNVEV (reference sequence). CDR3 length equals 15 residues. CDR3 DNA: TGTGCCAGCAGTTTATTCAGGGATAGCAATCAGCCCCAGCATTTT. Its translation is CASSLFRDSNQPQHF.

The genes are TRBV19 and TRBJ1-5; 9 nucleotides align to TRBD1. In germline, CDR1 is LNHDA, CDR2 SQIVND (reference sequence). The V and J ends lost 3 bases and 8 bases, in that order; junction bases with no gene match: 11. The CDR3 consists of 16 residues. For the CDR3, the DNA is TGTGCCAGTAGTATGAACTGGGACAGGGAGTTGAAGCCCCAGCATTTT. This encodes CASSMNWDRELKPQHF.

V and J are TRBV9 and TRBJ2-7; D might be TRBD2 (6 bases). The CDR3 has 13 amino acids. Between the trimmed V and J ends, which lost 4 bases and 0 bases, there was a span of 8 bases. Germline V CDR1 and CDR2: SGDLS, YYNGEE. CDR3 DNA sequence: TGTGCCAGCAGCCCCGGGGGCTCCTACGAGCAGTACTTC. Protein: CASSPGGSYEQYF.

Note on this clone: At one boundary the junction diverges from the germline segment, which might be a read error. J is TRBJ1-1 and V is TRBV7-9; the D gene is possibly TRBD1 (6 bases). This CDR3 is 13 amino acids long. In germline, CDR1 is SEHNR, CDR2 FQNEAQ (reference sequence). The CDR3 DNA is TGTGCCAGCAACTTAGAGGGGGGGACTGAAGCTTTCTTT. It translates to CASNLEGGTEAFF.

The J gene is TRBJ1-1, the V gene TRBV23-1; D ambiguous. TRBV23-1 is annotated as an ORF whose role is uncertain. This CDR3 comprises 12 residues. V lost 2 bases and J lost 7, with 8 bases in between. The CDR3 DNA is TGCGCCAGCAGTCAAACCGGTTTTGAAGCTTTCTTT. It yields the protein CASSQTGFEAFF.

The chain combines TRBV9 with TRBJ2-1, with 7 bases that match TRBD2. The germline V gene has CDR1 SGDLS and CDR2 YYNGEE. The CDR3 runs 15 residues. Trimming removed 6 bases from V and 5 bases from J; junction bases left unmatched: 11. The CDR3 DNA follows: TGTGCCAGCACGCCTAACCCTAGCGGAGACAATGAGCAGTTCTTC. This encodes CASTPNPSGDNEQFF.

The chain carries TRBV6-1 and TRBJ1-2; D is undetermined. The CDR3 has 13 residues. Germline V gives CDR1 MNHNS, CDR2 SASEGT. Trimming shortened V by 4 bases and J by 5 bases, and 11 bases separated the two germline ends. CDR3 sequence: CASSAGRPYGYTF. The CDR3 DNA is TGTGCCAGCAGTGCCGGCCGGCCTTATGGCTACACCTTC.

To note about this clone: No conserved phenylalanine or tryptophan ends this CDR3, so it is likely a read error. This rearrangement joins TRBV15 to TRBJ1-3; D might be TRBD1 (5 bases). Trimming removed 7 bases at V and 11 bases at J, with 18 bases between. Germline V gives CDR1 LNHNV, CDR2 YYDKDF (reference sequence). The CDR3 is 13 amino acids. The CDR3 spells CATKKIQGSSIYV. CDR3 DNA: TGTGCCACCAAAAAGATCCAGGGTTCCTCCATATATGTT.

The V gene is TRBV7-2, the J gene TRBJ2-2, with 10 positions matching TRBD2. Germline V gene data show CDR1 as SGHTA and CDR2 as FQGNSA. The trim removed 2 bases at V and 2 bases at J, leaving 5 bases unmatched. The CDR3 consists of 17 residues. The DNA of the CDR3 is TGTGCCAGCAGCTTAAGGTCTAGCGGGAGAAACACCGGGGAGCTGTTTTTT. Residues: CASSLRSSGRNTGELFF.

This chain connects TRBV25-1 to TRBJ1-2; D unresolved. V was shortened by 6 bases and J by 5 bases, with 16 bases between the two germline ends. CDR1 and CDR2 from the germline V gene are MGHDK and SYGVNS. CDR3 length equals 14 residues. CDR3 nucleotides: TGTGCCAGCAGACCAGGCTCTGGCGTATATGGCTACACCTTC. Encoded protein: CASRPGSGVYGYTF.

The chain joins TRBV5-6 to TRBJ1-2, with D tentatively TRBD1 (5 bases). Germline CDR1 reads SGHDT; CDR2 reads YYEEEE. V was clipped by 3 bases and J by 7 bases, with 19 bases between them. The CDR3 runs 15 residues. CDR3 region: CASSSTGGERAGYTF. CDR3 sequence (DNA): TGTGCCAGCAGCTCCACCGGGGGGGAGCGGGCTGGCTACACCTTC.